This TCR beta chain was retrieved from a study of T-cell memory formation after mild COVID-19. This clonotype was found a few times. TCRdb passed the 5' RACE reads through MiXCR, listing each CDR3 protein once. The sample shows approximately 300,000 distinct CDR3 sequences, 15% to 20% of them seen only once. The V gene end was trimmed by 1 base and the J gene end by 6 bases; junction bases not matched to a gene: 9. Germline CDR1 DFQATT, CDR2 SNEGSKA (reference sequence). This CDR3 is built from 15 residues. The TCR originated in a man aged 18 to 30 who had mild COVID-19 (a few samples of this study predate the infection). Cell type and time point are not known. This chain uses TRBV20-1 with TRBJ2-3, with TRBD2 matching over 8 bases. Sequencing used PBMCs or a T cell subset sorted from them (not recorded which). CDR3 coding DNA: TGCAGTGCTAGAGGGGGGGGTAGCGGGGAGGATACGCAGTATTTT. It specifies CSARGGGSGEDTQYF.